A single sample is the source of the 26 T cell receptor beta chains below, sequenced in a study of blood T cell repertoires in COVID-19 (dated by TCRdb to 2018 to 2020). The library was obtained by the immunoSEQ multiplex PCR assay. TCRdb holds this immuneACCESS table with in-frame rearrangements only. Some clones are missing; in checked studies, unresolved V genes explain under half, and the rest has no known cause. Recorded for this sample are roughly 200,000 clones; around 84% of them occurred a single time. The ten top clones hold under 20% of the sample. Input material: PBMCs or T cells enriched from blood (not recorded which). The receptors here all came from a man aged 40-49 years who had recovered from COVID-19.

The chain joins TRBV20-1 to TRBJ1-2; TRBD1 matches 8 bases. Looked up from germline, CDR1 is DFQATT and CDR2 is SNEGSKA (reference sequence). The J segment lost 3 bases and the V segment lost 6 bases, leaving 12 bases of the junction unmatched. This CDR3 comprises 15 residues. CDR3 sequence reads: CSASLMGQDHYGYTF. The CDR3 DNA reads TGCAGTGCCAGTTTGATGGGACAGGACCACTATGGCTACACCTTC.

This clone was detected only once. This chain links TRBV7-2 with TRBJ1-3, with D perhaps matching TRBD1 (6 bases). V lost 4 bases and J lost 8, with 18 bases in between. Germline V lookup: CDR1 SGHTA, CDR2 FQGNSA. This CDR3 is 15 amino acids long. The CDR3 loop is CASSSPRGGPDTIYF. CDR3 in DNA: TGTGCCAGCAGCTCCCCCCGGGGGGGCCCGGACACCATATATTTT.

V usage is TRBV30 and J usage is TRBJ1-3; D gene unclear. Germline V gives CDR1 GTSNPN, CDR2 SVGIG (reference sequence). The ends were cut back, 0 bases at V and 2 bases at J, with 8 bases in the middle. The CDR3 totals 14 residues. The CDR3 region is CAWSVTGTGNTIYF. The CDR3 region has the DNA TGTGCCTGGAGTGTAACGGGAACTGGAAACACCATATATTTT. Drawing the rest from reference TRBV30 and TRBJ1-3, the complete variable domain is SQTIHQWPATLVQPVGSPLSLECTVEGTSNPNLYWYRQAAGRGLQLLFYSVGIGQISSEVPQNLSASRPQDRQFILSSKKLLLSDSGFYLCAWSVTGTGNTIYFGEGSWLTVV.

The V call is TRBV9, the J call TRBJ1-1; D possibly corresponds to TRBD1 (5 bases). Trimming shortened V by 4 bases and J by 4 bases, and 11 bases separated the two germline ends. CDR1 SGDLS and CDR2 YYNGEE come from the germline V gene. This CDR3 has 13 residues. The CDR3 here is CASSLGGGTEAFF. The CDR3 DNA reads as TGTGCCAGCAGCCTCGGGGGGGGCACTGAAGCTTTCTTT.

The V call is TRBV27, the J call TRBJ2-7, with 9 bases lining up with TRBD2. Trimming took 6 bases from V and 5 from J; bases not matched to a gene: 8. The germline gives CDR1 MNHEY, CDR2 SMNVEV (reference sequence). The CDR3 totals 14 residues. The CDR3 DNA sequence: TGTGCCAGCAGCCATACGGCGGGGGGGCACGAGCAGTACTTC. Protein: CASSHTAGGHEQYF.

The V gene is TRBV19, the J gene TRBJ2-2; maybe TRBD2 (5 bases). Between the trimmed V and J ends, which lost 1 base and 1 base, there was a span of 10 bases. This CDR3 is 16 amino acids long. Germline CDR1 reads LNHDA; CDR2 reads SQIVND (reference sequence). The CDR3 DNA reads TGTGCCAGTAGTATAGTGGCGGGTTTGAACACCGGGGAGCTGTTTTTT. Protein: CASSIVAGLNTGELFF.

This sequence joins TRBV18 and TRBJ2-5; D remains unclear. Per the germline V gene, CDR1 is KGHSH and CDR2 is LQKENI. The CDR3 length is 12 residues. Trimming cost V 3 bases and J 5 bases, with 7 bases left between them. CDR3 DNA: TGTGCCAGCTCACCCCACAAGGAGACCCAGTACTTC. It translates to CASSPHKETQYF.

The CDR3 region is CASSLGILQSYEQYF. CDR3 nucleotide sequence: TGTGCCAGCAGCTTGGGAATCCTTCAGTCCTACGAGCAGTACTTC. The V gene is TRBV5-4, the J gene TRBJ2-7; no firm D call. The germline V gene has CDR1 SGHNT and CDR2 YYREEE (reference sequence). Trimming left V 0 bases short and J 1 base short, with 11 bases between. This CDR3 spans 15 amino acids.

This clone has a single count. CDR3 nucleotides: TGCGCCAGCAGCACACCGGGGACAGCACCTTCCTACGAGCAGTACTTC. It codes for CASSTPGTAPSYEQYF. This chain uses TRBV5-1 with TRBJ2-7; 7 bases agree with TRBD1. Germline CDR1 and CDR2: SGHRS and YFSETQ. The CDR3 runs to 16 residues. The V and J ends lost 4 bases and 1 base, in that order; junction bases with no gene match: 11.

The rearrangement uses TRBV29-1 and TRBJ2-7; 14 nucleotides match TRBD2. This CDR3 spans 17 amino acids. Germline assignment: CDR1 SQVTM and CDR2 ANQGSEA. Losses at the gene ends were 2 bases for V and 0 bases for J; bases not matched to a gene: 6. CDR3: CSVESPGLAGASYEQYF. In nucleotides, the CDR3 is TGCAGCGTTGAATCTCCGGGACTAGCGGGAGCCTCCTACGAGCAGTACTTC.

This clone occurred a few times. The CDR3 nucleotides are TGTGCCAGCAGTCTCTCTTGGGGGGTGAGGACTAGCACAGATACGCAGTATTTT. This codes for CASSLSWGVRTSTDTQYF. The rearrangement joins TRBV27 to TRBJ2-3; a weak D match, TRBD2 (6 bases). The CDR3 length is 18 residues. CDR1 MNHEY and CDR2 SMNVEV come from the germline V gene (reference sequence). V was trimmed by 5 bases and J by 0 bases, leaving 21 bases between them.

The gene calls are TRBV7-3 and TRBJ2-3, with 14 bases fitting TRBD2. There are 15 residues in the CDR3. Germline CDR1 is SGHTA and CDR2 is FQGTGA. The J segment lost 5 bases and the V segment lost 2 bases, leaving 0 bases of the junction unmatched. DNA of the CDR3: TGTGCCAGCAGCTTAGGGACTAGCGGGAGAGATACGCAGTATTTT. It translates to CASSLGTSGRDTQYF.

Worth noting for this clone: The same CDR3 also results from other DNA sequences found in this sample. This chain links TRBV7-8 with TRBJ1-5; 7 bases are a match to TRBD1. V shed 5 bases and J 3 bases; nucleotides not matched to a gene: 4. CDR1 and CDR2 from the germline V gene are SGHVS and FQNEAQ. There are 14 residues in the CDR3. CDR3 protein: CASSRTGSNQPQHF. The CDR3 DNA sequence: TGTGCCAGCAGCAGGACAGGATCCAATCAGCCCCAGCATTTT.

V and J are TRBV29-1 and TRBJ2-1, with D perhaps TRBD1 (5 bases). Between the trimmed V and J ends, which lost 4 bases and 6 bases, there was a span of 10 bases. Germline V gives CDR1 SQVTM, CDR2 ANQGSEA. The CDR3 contains 12 residues. The CDR3 spells CSVGQPSNEQFF. The CDR3 DNA follows: TGCAGCGTTGGACAGCCGTCCAATGAGCAGTTCTTC.

This sequence joins TRBV29-1 and TRBJ2-7; tentative D call: TRBD2 (6 bases). Germline V gene data show CDR1 as SQVTM and CDR2 as ANQGSEA. The CDR3 is 12 amino acids. Trimming stripped 6 bases from V and 5 bases from J, with 14 bases between. Here the CDR3 reads CSVPGLGDEQYF. The CDR3 DNA reads as TGCAGCGTACCGGGACTGGGAGACGAGCAGTACTTC.

This clone turned up a few times. J is TRBJ2-7 and V is TRBV28; 9 nucleotides agree with TRBD2. The germline V gene encodes CDR1 MDHEN and CDR2 SYDVKM. This CDR3 spans 14 amino acids. The J segment lost 3 bases and the V segment lost 6 bases, leaving 6 bases of the junction unmatched. The CDR3 reads CASRPLAGSYEQYF. DNA for the CDR3: TGTGCCAGCAGGCCTCTAGCGGGGAGCTACGAGCAGTACTTC. The variable domain in full, with the rest retrieved from reference TRBV28 and TRBJ2-7, is DVKVTQSSRYLVKRTGEKVFLECVQDMDHENMFWYRQDPGLGLRLIYFSYDVKMKEKGDIPEGYSVSREKKERFSLILESASTNQTSMYLCASRPLAGSYEQYFGPGTRLTVT.

V usage is TRBV7-2 and J usage is TRBJ2-7; D uncertain. V dropped 4 bases and J dropped 5 bases, with 21 bases sitting between them. The CDR3 runs to 16 residues. CDR1 and CDR2 (germline): SGHTA, FQGNSA. CDR3 sequence: CASSSPGSHLSNEQYF. Here the CDR3 DNA reads TGTGCCAGCAGCTCGCCCGGTTCCCACCTTTCCAACGAGCAGTACTTC. The complete variable domain, with remaining parts taken from reference TRBV7-2 and TRBJ2-7, reads GAGVSQSPSNKVTEKGKDVELRCDPISGHTALYWYRQSLGQGLEFLIYFQGNSAPDKSGLPSDRFSAERTGGSVSTLTIQRTQQEDSAVYLCASSSPGSHLSNEQYFGPGTRLTVT.

The V and J genes are TRBV2 and TRBJ2-7; TRBD2 matches 10 bases. Germline V gives CDR1 SNHLY, CDR2 FYNNEI. After removal of 6 bases from V and 1 base from J, the junction contained 6 bases not matched to a gene. The length of the CDR3 is 15 residues. The CDR3 reads CASSPLAGVSYEQYF. CDR3 bases: TGTGCCAGCAGCCCCCTAGCGGGAGTTTCCTACGAGCAGTACTTC.

The J gene is TRBJ2-7, the V gene TRBV30; the D gene is possibly TRBD1 (5 bases). CDR1 and CDR2 from the germline V gene are GTSNPN and SVGIG (reference sequence). The V end was cut by 2 bases, the J end by 3 bases, with 8 bases between. The CDR3 is 12 residues long. The CDR3 loop reads CAWSPTGYEQYF. For the CDR3, the DNA is TGTGCCTGGAGTCCTACAGGCTACGAGCAGTACTTC.

This sequence joins TRBV7-2 and TRBJ2-5, with a tentative D call TRBD1 (6 bases). Germline V lookup: CDR1 SGHTA, CDR2 FQGNSA. This CDR3 is 15 amino acids long. V lost 4 bases to trimming and J lost 5 bases, with 17 bases between them. CDR3 bases: TGTGCCAGCAGCTCCTCTAGGGGGTCGGGGGAGACCCAGTACTTC. Its translation: CASSSSRGSGETQYF.

V gene TRBV2 combines with J gene TRBJ2-3; TRBD1 matches 11 bases. Germline trimming cut 6 bases from V and 5 bases from J; bases unmatched to any gene: 7. CDR1 SNHLY and CDR2 FYNNEI come from the germline V gene. The CDR3 runs 15 residues. This CDR3 is CASSRGQGARDTQYF. DNA for the CDR3: TGTGCCAGCAGCCGTGGACAGGGGGCAAGAGATACGCAGTATTTT. The full variable domain, with the rest looked up from reference TRBV2 and TRBJ2-3, is EPEVTQTPSHQVTQMGQEVILRCVPISNHLYFYWYRQILGQKVEFLVSFYNNEISEKSEIFDDQFSVERPDGSNFTLKIRSTKLEDSAMYFCASSRGQGARDTQYFGPGTRLTVL.

This clone has only one observation. J is TRBJ2-3 and V is TRBV9, with 15 bases matching TRBD2. Looked up from germline, CDR1 is SGDLS and CDR2 is YYNGEE. The V and J ends lost 4 bases and 4 bases, in that order; junction bases with no gene match: 7. The CDR3 has 17 amino acids. The CDR3 sequence: CASSPRTSGRGSDTQYF. The DNA of the CDR3 is TGTGCCAGCAGCCCAAGGACTAGCGGGAGGGGGTCAGATACGCAGTATTTT.

The chain recombines TRBV5-1 with TRBJ2-2, with 7 bases lining up with TRBD2. The CDR3 spans 16 residues. Germline loops: CDR1 SGHRS, CDR2 YFSETQ. V lost 2 bases, J lost 4 bases, and 8 bases stayed unmatched. CDR3 in amino acids: CASSFSGRTGTGELFF. CDR3 nucleotide sequence: TGCGCCAGCAGCTTTTCCGGGAGGACGGGCACCGGGGAGCTGTTTTTT.

The table lists this clone with a count of one. The rearrangement uses TRBV27 and TRBJ2-7; 9 bases map to TRBD2. Germline V gene data show CDR1 as MNHEY and CDR2 as SMNVEV (reference sequence). The CDR3 spans 15 residues. The trim removed 6 bases at V and 0 bases at J, leaving 6 bases unmatched. The CDR3: CASSKGGLASYEQYF. The CDR3 bases are TGTGCCAGCAGCAAGGGGGGACTAGCCTCCTACGAGCAGTACTTC.

The chain is built from TRBV30 and TRBJ2-1; TRBD2 matches 15 bases. V shed 0 bases, J shed 7 bases, and the junction held 7 bases outside the gene matches. Germline CDR1 GTSNPN, CDR2 SVGIG (reference sequence). The CDR3 has 17 residues. CDR3 coding DNA: TGTGCCTGGAGTGTCACAACCGGGACTAGCGGGAGGAATGAGCAGTTCTTC. It encodes CAWSVTTGTSGRNEQFF.

The J gene is TRBJ2-7, the V gene TRBV3-1 (or the pseudogene TRBV3-2); D is perhaps TRBD2 (6 bases). Trimming took 0 bases from V and 3 from J, leaving 18 bases between them. In germline, CDR1 is LGHDT, CDR2 YNNKEL (reference sequence). This CDR3 spans 17 amino acids. The CDR3 region is CASSQDQGGQGSYEQYF. The CDR3 bases are TGTGCCAGCAGCCAAGACCAGGGAGGCCAGGGCAGCTACGAGCAGTACTTC.